Listed below are T cell receptor beta chains from one sample, sequenced in a study of blood T cells in healthy people across ages. TCRdb re-analysed the 5' RACE reads in MiXCR, keeping a single row per CDR3 protein. Altogether about 800,000 distinct CDR3 sequences are present, 25% being singletons, with the ten largest covering under 4.5%. The same specimen was also included in a second study, on T cells of mothers and their children.

Sequenced sample: blood. These receptors all stem from a boy younger than 18 in good health. Both conserved end residues are part of each CDR3. Each record gives: J gene, D gene, clone size, V gene, CDR3 protein, CDR3 DNA. D genes are given only for firm matches. Not every row has a clone size; where given, it reads once, few, many or a size class.

TRBJ2-7 | TRBD2 | few | TRBV12-3/TRBV12-4 | CASSPESGRALYEQYF | TGTGCCAGCAGTCCAGAGAGCGGGAGGGCCCTCTACGAGCAGTACTTC
TRBJ1-4 | TRBD1 | few | TRBV7-8 | CASSLAAGGRKLFF | TGTGCCAGCAGCTTAGCGGCAGGGGGAAGAAAACTGTTTTTT
TRBJ2-7 | - | - | TRBV4-3 | CASSHNAGVGYEQYF | TGCGCCAGCAGCCACAATGCAGGGGTTGGCTACGAGCAGTACTTC
TRBJ1-3 | - | - | TRBV10-3 | CAISEGGGTFNRGNTIYF | TGTGCCATCAGTGAAGGGGGGGGGACGTTCAACCGTGGAAACACCATATATTTT
TRBJ2-5 | TRBD2 | few | TRBV7-9 | CASSGAMGLAGEAQYF | TGTGCCAGCAGCGGAGCCATGGGACTAGCGGGAGAGGCCCAGTACTTC
TRBJ2-5 | TRBD1 | - | TRBV12-3/TRBV12-4 | CASSLYRDRGETQYF | TGTGCCAGCAGTTTATACCGGGACAGGGGTGAGACCCAGTACTTC
TRBJ2-6 | TRBD2 | - | TRBV20-1 | CSAFSGRGGANVLTF | TGCAGTGCTTTTAGCGGGAGAGGTGGGGCCAACGTCCTGACTTTC
TRBJ2-7 | TRBD1 | few | TRBV7-2 | CASTRGQGNWEQYF | TGTGCCAGCACCCGAGGACAGGGGAATTGGGAGCAGTACTTC
TRBJ2-1 | TRBD2 | - | TRBV3-1 | CASSPPASGGVYERFF | TGTGCCAGCAGCCCCCCGGCTAGCGGGGGGGTCTATGAGCGGTTCTTC
TRBJ2-7 | - | - | TRBV2 | CASRGTGFEQYF | TGTGCCAGCAGGGGAACAGGGTTCGAGCAGTACTTC
TRBJ1-5 | - | - | TRBV6-5 | CASSYSAGFQPQHF | TGTGCCAGCAGTTACTCGGCGGGGTTTCAGCCCCAGCATTTT
TRBJ2-3 | - | - | TRBV5-1 | CACSRAGSTDTQYF | TGCGCCTGCAGCAGGGCGGGAAGCACAGATACGCAGTATTTT
TRBJ2-7 | TRBD2 | - | TRBV6-2/TRBV6-3 | CASSYPSGRNSYEQYF | TGTGCCAGCAGTTACCCTAGCGGGAGGAACTCCTACGAGCAGTACTTC
TRBJ2-7 | - | - | TRBV7-2 | CASSPPLEGYEQYF | TGTGCCAGCAGCCCCCCCCTAGAGGGCTACGAGCAGTACTTC
TRBJ2-5 | TRBD2 | few | TRBV5-1 | CASSSNPSGEYQETQYF | TGCGCCAGCAGCTCCAACCCTAGCGGAGAATACCAAGAGACCCAGTACTTC
TRBJ2-5 | TRBD1 | few | TRBV7-2 | CASSAQGRETQYF | TGTGCCAGCAGCGCACAGGGGCGGGAGACCCAGTACTTC
TRBJ2-7 | - | few | TRBV27 | CASSSHRVAEQYF | TGTGCCAGCAGTTCCCACAGGGTTGCCGAGCAGTACTTC
TRBJ2-7 | - | - | TRBV18 | CASSRAEGGAYEQYF | TGTGCCAGCTCTCGCGCCGAGGGTGGGGCCTACGAGCAGTACTTC
TRBJ2-1 | TRBD2 | many | TRBV28 | CASSSLPWTSGSSNEQFF | TGTGCCAGCAGTTCCCTACCTTGGACTAGCGGGAGCTCCAATGAGCAGTTCTTC
TRBJ2-1 | TRBD1 | once | TRBV5-6 | CASSHGQGLEQFF | TGTGCCAGCAGCCACGGACAGGGGTTGGAGCAGTTCTTC
TRBJ1-2 | TRBD1 | - | TRBV30 | CAWSRQGIVRGYTF | TGTGCCTGGAGTAGACAGGGGATCGTGCGAGGCTACACCTTC
TRBJ2-5 | - | - | TRBV6-1 | CASSRQEPLQETQYF | TGTGCCAGCAGTCGACAGGAACCTCTTCAAGAGACCCAGTACTTC
TRBJ2-7 | TRBD1 | few | TRBV4-3 | CASSPGQGTAYEQYF | TGCGCCAGCAGCCCGGGACAGGGGACCGCCTACGAGCAGTACTTC
TRBJ2-1 | - | few | TRBV27 | CASSPKQGWRNEQFF | TGTGCCAGCAGTCCAAAACAGGGTTGGAGGAATGAGCAGTTCTTC
TRBJ2-2 | TRBD2 | - | TRBV4-1 | CASSQGLAGGTGELFF | TGCGCCAGCAGTCAGGGACTAGCGGGAGGTACCGGGGAGCTGTTTTTT
TRBJ2-5 | - | few | TRBV11-2 | CASSSTSNQETQYF | TGTGCCAGCAGCTCCACGTCCAACCAAGAGACCCAGTACTTC
TRBJ2-5 | - | - | TRBV4-3 | CASSLQERETQYF | TGCGCCAGCAGCTTACAAGAGAGAGAGACCCAGTACTTC
TRBJ2-7 | - | few | TRBV20-1 | CSASTADYEQYF | TGCAGTGCTAGTACGGCAGACTACGAGCAGTACTTC
TRBJ1-4 | - | few | TRBV5-1 | CASSTGRGKEKLFF | TGCGCCAGCAGTACGGGCAGGGGAAAGGAAAAACTGTTTTTT
TRBJ2-1 | - | few | TRBV14 | CASSQPIPSQLTYNEQFF | TGTGCCAGCAGCCAGCCGATACCATCACAGCTTACATACAATGAGCAGTTCTTC
TRBJ2-7 | TRBD1 | few | TRBV28 | CASSPLGTGRGEQYF | TGTGCCAGCAGCCCCCTTGGGACAGGGAGAGGCGAGCAGTACTTC
TRBJ2-1 | - | - | TRBV5-5 | CASSLTESYNEQFF | TGTGCCAGCAGCTTGACAGAGAGCTACAATGAGCAGTTCTTC
TRBJ2-4 | - | - | TRBV7-9 | CASSLNLAKNIQYF | TGTGCCAGCAGCTTAAATCTAGCCAAAAACATTCAGTACTTC
TRBJ1-1 | TRBD1 | few | TRBV7-2 | CASSPQTGWTEAFF | TGTGCCAGCAGCCCCCAGACAGGGTGGACTGAAGCTTTCTTT
TRBJ2-7 | TRBD1 | - | TRBV7-2 | CASSLETGIAYEQYF | TGTGCCAGCAGCTTAGAGACAGGGATAGCCTACGAGCAGTACTTC
TRBJ2-1 | - | - | TRBV4-1 | CASSQVPSGQYNEQFF | TGCGCCAGCAGCCAAGTTCCAAGCGGGCAATACAATGAGCAGTTCTTC
TRBJ2-3 | - | - | TRBV27 | CASSLTPTGADTQYF | TGTGCCAGCAGCTTAACTCCCACGGGGGCAGATACGCAGTATTTT
TRBJ1-4 | - | few | TRBV29-1 | CSALQVLDEKLFF | TGCAGCGCCTTACAGGTTTTGGATGAAAAACTGTTTTTT
TRBJ2-1 | - | few | TRBV28 | CASSGRTKYNEQFF | TGTGCCAGCAGTGGACGGACAAAGTACAATGAGCAGTTCTTC
TRBJ2-7 | - | - | TRBV3-1 | CASSDDQGYEQYF | TGTGCCAGCAGCGACGACCAGGGCTACGAGCAGTACTTC
TRBJ1-6 | TRBD1 | - | TRBV20-1 | CSATGTGKNSPLHF | TGCAGTGCCACCGGGACAGGAAAAAATTCACCCCTCCACTTT
TRBJ1-1 | - | - | TRBV18 | CASSPVQGPMNTEAFF | TGTGCCAGCTCGCCGGTCCAGGGGCCCATGAACACTGAAGCTTTCTTT